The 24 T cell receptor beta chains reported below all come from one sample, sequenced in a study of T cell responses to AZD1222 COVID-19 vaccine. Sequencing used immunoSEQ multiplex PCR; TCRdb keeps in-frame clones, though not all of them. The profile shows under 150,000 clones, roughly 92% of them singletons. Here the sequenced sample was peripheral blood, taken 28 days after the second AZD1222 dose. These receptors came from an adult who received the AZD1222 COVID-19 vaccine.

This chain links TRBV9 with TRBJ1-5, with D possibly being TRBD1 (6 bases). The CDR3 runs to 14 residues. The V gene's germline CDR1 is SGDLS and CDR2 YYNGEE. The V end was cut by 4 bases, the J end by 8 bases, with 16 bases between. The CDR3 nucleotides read TGTGCCAGCAGCCCGTGGGGAGCAGGGGAGCCCCAGCATTTT. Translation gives CASSPWGAGEPQHF.

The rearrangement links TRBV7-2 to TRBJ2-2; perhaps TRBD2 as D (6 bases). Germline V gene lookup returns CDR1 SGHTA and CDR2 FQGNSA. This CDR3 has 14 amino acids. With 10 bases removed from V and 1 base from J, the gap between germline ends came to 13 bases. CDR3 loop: CATRRALNTGELFF. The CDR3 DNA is TGTGCCACCAGGAGGGCTTTGAACACCGGGGAGCTGTTTTTT.

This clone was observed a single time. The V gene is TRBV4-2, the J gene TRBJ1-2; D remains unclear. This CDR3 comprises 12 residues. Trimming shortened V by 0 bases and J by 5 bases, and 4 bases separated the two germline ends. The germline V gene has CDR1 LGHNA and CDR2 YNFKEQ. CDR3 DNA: TGTGCCAGCAGCCAAGATAGATATGGCTACACCTTC. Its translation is CASSQDRYGYTF.

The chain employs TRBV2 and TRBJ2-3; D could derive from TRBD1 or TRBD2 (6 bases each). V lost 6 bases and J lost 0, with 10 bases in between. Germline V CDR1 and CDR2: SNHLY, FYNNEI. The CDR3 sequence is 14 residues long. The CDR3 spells CASRRRGSTDTQYF. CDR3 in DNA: TGTGCCAGCAGGCGGAGGGGGAGCACAGATACGCAGTATTTT.

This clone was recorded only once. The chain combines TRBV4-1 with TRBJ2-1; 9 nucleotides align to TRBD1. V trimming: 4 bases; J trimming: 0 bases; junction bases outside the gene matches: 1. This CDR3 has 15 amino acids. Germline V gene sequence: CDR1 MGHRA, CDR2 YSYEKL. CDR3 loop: CASSPGQGSYNEQFF. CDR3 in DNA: TGCGCCAGCAGCCCGGGACAGGGCTCCTACAATGAGCAGTTCTTC.

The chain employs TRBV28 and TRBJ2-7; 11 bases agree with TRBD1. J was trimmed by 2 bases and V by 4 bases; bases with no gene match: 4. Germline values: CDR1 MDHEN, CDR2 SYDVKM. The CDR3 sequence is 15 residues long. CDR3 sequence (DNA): TGTGCCAGCAGTTCGCCGGGACAGGGGGCCTACGAGCAGTACTTC. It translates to CASSSPGQGAYEQYF.

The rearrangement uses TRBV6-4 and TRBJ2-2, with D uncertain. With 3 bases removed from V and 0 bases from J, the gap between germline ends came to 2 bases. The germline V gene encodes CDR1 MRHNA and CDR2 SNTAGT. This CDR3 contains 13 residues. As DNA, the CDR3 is TGTGCCAGCAGTGATCCGAACACCGGGGAGCTGTTTTTT. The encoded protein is CASSDPNTGELFF.

DNA for the CDR3: TGTGCCTGGAGTGGGGCGTCGGGGGTCCGCACAGATACGCAGTATTTT. Amino acids: CAWSGASGVRTDTQYF. The chain combines TRBV30 with TRBJ2-3; maybe TRBD2 (6 bases). Looked up from germline, CDR1 is GTSNPN and CDR2 is SVGIG (reference sequence). V was pared by 1 base and J by 1 base, with 15 bases between. This CDR3 has 16 residues. Based on the CDR3 plus reference TRBV30 and TRBJ2-3, the full variable domain is SQTIHQWPATLVQPVGSPLSLECTVEGTSNPNLYWYRQAAGRGLQLLFYSVGIGQISSEVPQNLSASRPQDRQFILSSKKLLLSDSGFYLCAWSGASGVRTDTQYFGPGTRLTVL.

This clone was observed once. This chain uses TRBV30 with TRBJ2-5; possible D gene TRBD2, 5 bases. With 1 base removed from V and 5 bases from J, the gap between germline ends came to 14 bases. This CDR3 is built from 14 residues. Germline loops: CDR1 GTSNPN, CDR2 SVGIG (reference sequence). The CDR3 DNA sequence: TGTGCCTGGAGTGGACTATACCTTGGGGAGACCCAGTACTTC. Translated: CAWSGLYLGETQYF.

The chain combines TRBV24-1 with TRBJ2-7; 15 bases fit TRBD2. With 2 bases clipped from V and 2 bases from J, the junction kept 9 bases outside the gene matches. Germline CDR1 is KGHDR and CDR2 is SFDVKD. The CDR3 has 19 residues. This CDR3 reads CATSDSTGTSGRPTYEQYF. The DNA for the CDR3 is TGTGCCACCAGTGATTCAACAGGGACTAGCGGGAGGCCCACCTACGAGCAGTACTTC.

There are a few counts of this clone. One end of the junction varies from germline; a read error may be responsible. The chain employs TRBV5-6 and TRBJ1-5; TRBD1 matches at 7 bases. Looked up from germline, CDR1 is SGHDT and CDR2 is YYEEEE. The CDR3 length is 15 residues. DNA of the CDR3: TGTGCCAGCAGCCGACAGGGCCTGAGCAGTCAGCCCCAGCATTTT. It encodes CASSRQGLSSQPQHF.

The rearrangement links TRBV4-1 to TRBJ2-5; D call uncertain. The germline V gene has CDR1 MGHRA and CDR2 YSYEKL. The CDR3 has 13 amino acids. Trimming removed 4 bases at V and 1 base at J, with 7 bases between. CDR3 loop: CASSRDRQETQYF. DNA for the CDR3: TGCGCCAGCAGCCGGGATCGCCAAGAGACCCAGTACTTC.

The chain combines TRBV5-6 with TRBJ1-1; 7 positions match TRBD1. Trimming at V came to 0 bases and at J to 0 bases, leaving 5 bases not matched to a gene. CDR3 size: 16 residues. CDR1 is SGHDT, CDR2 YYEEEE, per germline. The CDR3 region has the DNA TGTGCCAGCAGCTTGGGCAGGGGGTATATGAACACTGAAGCTTTCTTT. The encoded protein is CASSLGRGYMNTEAFF.

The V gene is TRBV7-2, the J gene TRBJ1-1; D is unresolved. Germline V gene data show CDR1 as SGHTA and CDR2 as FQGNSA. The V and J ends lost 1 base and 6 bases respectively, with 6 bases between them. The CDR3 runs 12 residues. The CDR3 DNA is TGTGCCAGCAGCTTAGGAGGGTCTGAAGCTTTCTTT. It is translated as CASSLGGSEAFF.

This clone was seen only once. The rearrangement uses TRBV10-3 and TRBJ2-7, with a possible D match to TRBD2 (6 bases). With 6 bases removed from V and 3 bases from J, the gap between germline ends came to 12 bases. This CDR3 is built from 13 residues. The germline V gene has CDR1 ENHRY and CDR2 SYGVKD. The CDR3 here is CAIRGSSDYEQYF. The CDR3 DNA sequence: TGTGCCATCAGAGGGTCTAGCGACTACGAGCAGTACTTC.

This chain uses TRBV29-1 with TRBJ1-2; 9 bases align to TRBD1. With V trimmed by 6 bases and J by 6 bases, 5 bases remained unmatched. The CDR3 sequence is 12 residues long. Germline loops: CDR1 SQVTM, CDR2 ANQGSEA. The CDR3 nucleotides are TGCAGCGTAGGTAGACAGGGGGATGGCTACACCTTC. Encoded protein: CSVGRQGDGYTF.

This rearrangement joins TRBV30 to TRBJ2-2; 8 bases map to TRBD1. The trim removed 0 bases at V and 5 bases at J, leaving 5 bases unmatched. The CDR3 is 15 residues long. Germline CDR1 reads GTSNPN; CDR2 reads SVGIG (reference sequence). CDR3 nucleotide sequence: TGTGCCTGGAGTGTAGCGGACAGGGTAACCGGGGAGCTGTTTTTT. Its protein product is CAWSVADRVTGELFF.

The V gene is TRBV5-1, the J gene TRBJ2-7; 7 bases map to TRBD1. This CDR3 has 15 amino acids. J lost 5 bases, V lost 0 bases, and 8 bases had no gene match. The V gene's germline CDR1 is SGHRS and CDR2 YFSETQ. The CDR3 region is CASSLVGSQGDEQYF. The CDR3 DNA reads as TGCGCCAGCAGCTTGGTGGGGAGTCAGGGGGACGAGCAGTACTTC.

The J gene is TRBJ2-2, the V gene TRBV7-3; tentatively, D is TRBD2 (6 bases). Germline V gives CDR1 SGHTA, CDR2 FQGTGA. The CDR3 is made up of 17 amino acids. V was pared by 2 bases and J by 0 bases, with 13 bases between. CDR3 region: CASSLEGGASNTGELFF. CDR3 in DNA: TGTGCCAGCAGCTTAGAAGGAGGGGCCTCGAACACCGGGGAGCTGTTTTTT.

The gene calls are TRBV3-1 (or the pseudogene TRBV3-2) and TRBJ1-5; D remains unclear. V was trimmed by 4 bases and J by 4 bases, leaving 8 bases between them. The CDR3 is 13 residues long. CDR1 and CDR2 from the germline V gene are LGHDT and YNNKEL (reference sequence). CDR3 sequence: CASSLRSNQPQHF. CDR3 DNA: TGTGCCAGCAGCCTACGGAGTAATCAGCCCCAGCATTTT.

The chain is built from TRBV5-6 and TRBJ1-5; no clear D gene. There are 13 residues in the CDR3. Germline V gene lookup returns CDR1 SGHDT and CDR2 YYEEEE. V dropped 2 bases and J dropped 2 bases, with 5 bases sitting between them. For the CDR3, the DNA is TGTGCCAGCAGCTTCACCGGCAATCAGCCCCAGCATTTT. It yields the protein CASSFTGNQPQHF.

This CDR3 reads CASSSLALQETQYF. CDR3 nucleotide sequence: TGTGCCAGCAGCTCACTAGCTCTCCAAGAGACCCAGTACTTC. The chain recombines TRBV7-2 with TRBJ2-5, with D possibly being TRBD2 (6 bases). The CDR3 is 14 residues long. The V and J ends lost 4 bases and 1 base respectively, with 10 bases between them. Germline V gene data show CDR1 as SGHTA and CDR2 as FQGNSA. Filled out from reference TRBV7-2 and TRBJ2-5, the complete variable domain reads GAGVSQSPSNKVTEKGKDVELRCDPISGHTALYWYRQSLGQGLEFLIYFQGNSAPDKSGLPSDRFSAERTGGSVSTLTIQRTQQEDSAVYLCASSSLALQETQYFGPGTRLLVL.

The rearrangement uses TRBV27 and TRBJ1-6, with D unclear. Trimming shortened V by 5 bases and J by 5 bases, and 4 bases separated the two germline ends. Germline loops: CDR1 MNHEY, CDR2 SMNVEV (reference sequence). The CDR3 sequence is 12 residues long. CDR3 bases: TGTGCCAGCAGTCTGCATAATTCACCCCTCCACTTT. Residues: CASSLHNSPLHF.

CDR3 protein: CASSQGPPGYRSPLHF. The DNA of the CDR3 is TGTGCCAGCAGCCAAGGCCCTCCAGGGTATCGATCACCCCTCCACTTT. This chain joins TRBV13 and TRBJ1-6; the D gene is possibly TRBD1 (5 bases). From germline, CDR1 is PRHDT and CDR2 FYEKMQ (reference sequence). V was shortened by 5 bases and J by 10 bases, with 21 bases between the two germline ends. This CDR3 has 16 amino acids.